This T cell receptor beta chain came from a study of T cell responses to AZD1222 COVID-19 vaccine. Study-level results: Dominant CD4 TCR responses targeted spike regions 160-218 and 743-854. White British donors predominated, females outnumbered males, and clonal diversity was possibly underestimated. Targeting of unmutated variant regions was reportedly seen in nearly half of spike-specific TCRs.

Sequencing used immunoSEQ multiplex PCR; TCRdb keeps in-frame clones, though not all of them. The table shows around 85,000 clones, with 85% to 90% occurring only once. Worth noting for this clone: Its antigen is undetermined.

The study pooled second doses at about 4 or about 12 weeks. The receptor was derived from an adult who received the AZD1222 COVID-19 vaccine. The source was peripheral blood, collected 28 days after the second AZD1222 dose.

As DNA, the CDR3 is TGTGCCAGCAGTGCAGATTCCTCCTACGAGCAGTACTTC. The encoded protein is CASSADSSYEQYF. The rearrangement uses TRBV2 and TRBJ2-7; no clear D. V lost 4 bases and J 0 bases, leaving 7 bases between the germline ends. The V gene's germline CDR1 is SNHLY and CDR2 FYNNEI. The CDR3 spans 13 residues. The full variable domain, completed using reference TRBV2 and TRBJ2-7, is EPEVTQTPSHQVTQMGQEVILRCVPISNHLYFYWYRQILGQKVEFLVSFYNNEISEKSEIFDDQFSVERPDGSNFTLKIRSTKLEDSAMYFCASSADSSYEQYFGPGTRLTVT.